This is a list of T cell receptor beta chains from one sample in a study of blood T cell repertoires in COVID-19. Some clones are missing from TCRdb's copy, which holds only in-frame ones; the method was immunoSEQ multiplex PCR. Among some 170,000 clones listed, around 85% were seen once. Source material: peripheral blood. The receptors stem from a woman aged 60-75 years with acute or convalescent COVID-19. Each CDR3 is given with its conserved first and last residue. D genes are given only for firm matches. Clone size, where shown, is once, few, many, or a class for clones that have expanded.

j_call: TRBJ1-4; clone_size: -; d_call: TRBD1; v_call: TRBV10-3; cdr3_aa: CAISDGTANEKLFF; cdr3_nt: TGTGCCATCAGTGATGGGACAGCTAATGAAAAACTGTTTTTT
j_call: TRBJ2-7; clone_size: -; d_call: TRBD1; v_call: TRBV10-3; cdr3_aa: CAIRATGTGEVEQYF; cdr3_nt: TGTGCCATCAGGGCTACCGGGACAGGGGAGGTAGAGCAGTACTTC
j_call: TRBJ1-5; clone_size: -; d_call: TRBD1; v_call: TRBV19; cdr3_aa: CASSPGGRQPQHF; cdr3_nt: TGTGCCAGCTCGCCAGGGGGCCGACAGCCCCAGCATTTT
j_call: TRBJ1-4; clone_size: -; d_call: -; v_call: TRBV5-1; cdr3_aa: CASSSGQNEKLFF; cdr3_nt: TGCGCCAGCAGCTCAGGACAGAATGAAAAACTGTTTTTT
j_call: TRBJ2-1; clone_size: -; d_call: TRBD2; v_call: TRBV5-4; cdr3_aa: CASSLRGTSGSTPRGEQFF; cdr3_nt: TGTGCCAGCAGCTTGAGAGGGACTAGCGGGAGTACGCCCCGGGGGGAGCAGTTCTTC
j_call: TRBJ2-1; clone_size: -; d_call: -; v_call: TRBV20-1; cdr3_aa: CSASDVGLSYNEQFF; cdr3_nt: TGCAGTGCTAGTGATGTGGGCCTCTCCTACAATGAGCAGTTCTTC
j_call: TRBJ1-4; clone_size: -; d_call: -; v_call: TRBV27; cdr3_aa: CASSLRGSTNEKLFF; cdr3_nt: TGTGCCAGCAGTTTAAGGGGTTCAACTAATGAAAAACTGTTTTTT
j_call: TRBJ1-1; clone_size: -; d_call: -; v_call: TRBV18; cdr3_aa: CASSPPGNTEAFF; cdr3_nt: TGTGCCAGCTCACCACCCGGGAACACTGAAGCTTTCTTT
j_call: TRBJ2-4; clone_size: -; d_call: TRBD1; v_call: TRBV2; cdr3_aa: CASSEMDREVKYF; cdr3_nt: TGTGCCAGCAGTGAAATGGACAGGGAGGTCAAATACTTC
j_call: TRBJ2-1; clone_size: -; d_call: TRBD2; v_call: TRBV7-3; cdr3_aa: CASSLFGTSDNEQFF; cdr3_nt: TGTGCCAGCAGCTTATTCGGGACTAGCGACAATGAGCAGTTCTTC
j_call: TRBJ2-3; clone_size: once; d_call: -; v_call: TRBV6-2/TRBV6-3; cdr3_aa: CASSSPRNTQYF; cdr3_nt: TGTGCCAGCAGTTCCCCGCGAAATACGCAGTATTTT
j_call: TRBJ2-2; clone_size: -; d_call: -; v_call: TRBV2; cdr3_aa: CASSAEINRELFF; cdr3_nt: TGTGCCAGCAGTGCTGAGATTAACCGGGAGCTGTTTTTT
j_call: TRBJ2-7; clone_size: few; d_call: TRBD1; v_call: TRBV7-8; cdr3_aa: CASSPARWAGGFHEQYF; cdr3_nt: TGTGCCAGCAGCCCCGCGAGGTGGGCAGGGGGCTTCCACGAGCAGTACTTC
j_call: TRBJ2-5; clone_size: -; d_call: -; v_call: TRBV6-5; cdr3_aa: CASSREWGTQYF; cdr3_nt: TGTGCCAGCAGTCGGGAGTGGGGGACCCAGTACTTC
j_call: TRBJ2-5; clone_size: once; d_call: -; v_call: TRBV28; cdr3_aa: CASSLGGRQETQYF; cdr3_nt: TGTGCCAGCAGTTTGGGGGGTCGGCAAGAGACCCAGTACTTC
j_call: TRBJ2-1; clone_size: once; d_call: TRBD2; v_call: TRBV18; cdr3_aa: CASSPGLGANEQFF; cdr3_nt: TGTGCCAGCTCGCCTGGACTAGGGGCGAATGAGCAGTTCTTC
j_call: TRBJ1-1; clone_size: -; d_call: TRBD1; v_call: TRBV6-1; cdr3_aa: CASSETTGGRTEAFF; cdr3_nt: TGTGCCAGCAGTGAGACGACAGGGGGCCGTACTGAAGCTTTCTTT
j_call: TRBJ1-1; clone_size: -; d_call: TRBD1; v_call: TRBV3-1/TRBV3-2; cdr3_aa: CASSQDFGTGGRGIPMNTEAFF; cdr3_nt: TGTGCCAGCAGCCAAGACTTTGGGACAGGGGGACGTGGGATACCCATGAACACTGAAGCTTTCTTT
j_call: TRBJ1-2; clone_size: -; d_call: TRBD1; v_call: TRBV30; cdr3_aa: CAWTGGAMGGYTF; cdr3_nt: TGTGCCTGGACAGGGGGCGCAATGGGGGGCTACACCTTC
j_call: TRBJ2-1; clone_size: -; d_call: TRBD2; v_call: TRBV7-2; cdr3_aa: CASSLTSPALYNEQFF; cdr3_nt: TGTGCCAGCAGCTTGACTAGCCCCGCATTGTACAATGAGCAGTTCTTC
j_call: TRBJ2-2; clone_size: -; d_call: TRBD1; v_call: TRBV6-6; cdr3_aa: CASRGGQGAGELFF; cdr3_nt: TGTGCCAGCAGGGGCGGACAGGGCGCCGGGGAGCTGTTTTTT
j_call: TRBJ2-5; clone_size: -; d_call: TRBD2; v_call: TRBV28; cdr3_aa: CASSQGLAAVVSQETQYF; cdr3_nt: TGTGCCAGCAGCCAGGGACTAGCGGCCGTCGTATCCCAAGAGACCCAGTACTTC
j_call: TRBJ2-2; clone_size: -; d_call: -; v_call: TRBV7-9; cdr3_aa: CASRSAAGNTGELFF; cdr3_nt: TGTGCCAGCAGATCGGCCGCGGGGAACACCGGGGAGCTGTTTTTT
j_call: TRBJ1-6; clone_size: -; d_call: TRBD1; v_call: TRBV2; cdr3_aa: CASKADRGNSPLHF; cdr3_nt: TGTGCCAGCAAAGCGGACAGGGGTAATTCACCCCTCCACTTT
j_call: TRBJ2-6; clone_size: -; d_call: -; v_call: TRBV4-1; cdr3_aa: CASSSPALGTGANVLTF; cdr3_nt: TGCGCCAGCAGCTCGCCCGCGCTAGGCACTGGGGCCAACGTCCTGACTTTC
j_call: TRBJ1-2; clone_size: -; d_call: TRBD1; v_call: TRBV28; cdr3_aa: CASSFVTGGSNYGYTF; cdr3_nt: TGTGCCAGCAGTTTTGTGACAGGGGGATCTAACTATGGCTACACCTTC
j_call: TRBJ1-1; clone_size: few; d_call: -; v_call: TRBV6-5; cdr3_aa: CASRGLGGTEAFF; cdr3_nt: TGTGCCAGCAGGGGACTCGGGGGCACTGAAGCTTTCTTT
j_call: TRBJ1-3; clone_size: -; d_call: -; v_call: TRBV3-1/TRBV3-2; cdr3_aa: CASSTEGRGSKNTIYF; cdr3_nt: TGTGCCAGCAGCACCGAGGGGAGGGGGAGCAAAAACACCATATATTTT